The TCR beta chain under discussion was sequenced for a study of shared clonotypes between healthy human individuals. Study overall: The study used three CD4 naive, three CD4 memory, two CD8 naive and one CD8 memory plate per donor.

The germline CDR1 and CDR2 sequences are MNHEY and SMNVEV (reference sequence). This CDR3 is built from 18 residues. The V gene lost 2 bases and the J gene lost 2 bases, with 21 bases spanning the gap. Points from the study as a whole: Larger estimated richness was generally recorded for naive subsets relative to memory subsets.

HIV-negative, healthy adults without recent acute infections or vaccinations were the donors. TCRdb's table, derived via immunoSEQ multiplex PCR, lists solely in-frame clones and lacks some. The sample includes some 2.4 million clones, approximately 93% seen only once; the top ten take about 0.34%. About this clone: The antigen is undetermined.

The chain recombines TRBV27 with TRBJ1-1; a weak D match, TRBD1 (5 bases). This receptor was obtained from a man younger than 30 in good health. Some clones in this sample may be carry-over from other donors' samples. Material: naive CD4+ T cells from PBMCs. Subset in this sample: CD45RA+ positively selected. The CDR3 region is CASSLRPYGGGDNTEAFF. The CDR3 DNA reads TGTGCCAGCAGTTTACGACCCTACGGGGGTGGGGACAACACTGAAGCTTTCTTT.